A selection of T cell receptor beta chains follows, all from one sample in a study of blood T cell repertoires in COVID-19. Assay: immunoSEQ multiplex PCR; the TCRdb copy retains only in-frame clones and omits some. The table shows about 100,000 clones, with over 65% occurring only once. Sequencing input: peripheral blood. These receptor sequences come from a woman between 35 and 50 years old with acute or convalescent COVID-19. Each CDR3 is given with its conserved first and last residue. The D gene is left open where the match is weak. Expanded clones are given a class, and other clones once, few, many or no size at all.

>.|TRBJ2-7|TRBD2|TRBV27
CASSSVNSGAQYF
TGTGCCAGCAGCTCAGTCAACAGCGGGGCGCAGTACTTC
>.|TRBJ1-3|.|TRBV28
CASSSGQRYSGNTIYF
TGTGCCAGCAGTTCGGGTCAACGGTACTCTGGAAACACCATATATTTT
>.|TRBJ2-5|.|TRBV6-2/TRBV6-3
CASSYGGRGQETQYF
TGTGCCAGCAGTTACGGAGGCAGGGGACAAGAGACCCAGTACTTC
>.|TRBJ1-6|TRBD1|TRBV18
CASSPDRGYGSPLHF
TGTGCCAGCTCGCCCGACAGGGGGTATGGTTCACCCCTCCACTTT
>.|TRBJ2-5|TRBD1|TRBV28
CASSPGTGLIVETQYF
TGTGCCAGCAGCCCCGGGACAGGGTTAATTGTAGAGACCCAGTACTTC
>.|TRBJ2-5|.|TRBV25-1
CASSELRGGGGFAETQYF
TGTGCCAGCAGTGAATTGAGGGGGGGAGGTGGGTTCGCGGAGACCCAGTACTTC
>.|TRBJ1-1|TRBD1|TRBV5-1
CASSSSGTGVNTEAFF
TGCGCCAGCAGCTCCTCCGGGACAGGGGTTAACACTGAAGCTTTCTTT
>.|TRBJ2-3|TRBD2|TRBV10-1
CASTRRASGEYTDTQYF
TGCGCCAGCACCCGTAGGGCGAGCGGGGAATACACAGATACGCAGTATTTT
>.|TRBJ1-4|.|TRBV30
CAWREGNSREKLFF
TGTGCCTGGAGAGAGGGTAATTCGAGAGAAAAACTGTTTTTT
>.|TRBJ2-3|.|TRBV5-4
CASSSLIADTQYF
TGTGCCAGCAGCTCCCTTATCGCAGATACGCAGTATTTT
>.|TRBJ1-2|TRBD1|TRBV7-2
CASSVQGANGYTF
TGTGCCAGCAGCGTTCAGGGGGCTAATGGCTACACCTTC
>.|TRBJ1-5|.|TRBV9
CASSSRGGDNQPQHF
TGTGCCAGTAGCTCGAGGGGAGGGGACAATCAGCCCCAGCATTTT
>.|TRBJ2-7|TRBD1|TRBV10-3
CAISEWTGDEQYF
TGTGCCATCAGTGAGTGGACAGGCGACGAGCAGTACTTC
>.|TRBJ2-2|TRBD2|TRBV7-3
CASSPGTRAGELFF
TGTGCCAGCAGCCCCGGGACTAGGGCCGGGGAGCTGTTTTTT
>few|TRBJ1-6|.|TRBV28
CASAGEESPLHF
TGTGCCAGCGCTGGGGAGGAGTCACCCCTCCACTTT
>.|TRBJ2-5|TRBD1|TRBV18
CASSPRTGASETQYF
TGTGCCAGCTCACCTAGGACAGGGGCGAGCGAGACCCAGTACTTC
>.|TRBJ2-7|.|TRBV24-1
CATSNTGSSYEQYF
TGTGCCACCAGTAATACCGGGTCCTCCTACGAGCAGTACTTC
>.|TRBJ2-7|.|TRBV9
CASSAFPRGTAHTYEQYF
TGTGCCAGCAGCGCCTTCCCACGGGGGACCGCTCATACCTACGAGCAGTACTTC
>.|TRBJ1-5|.|TRBV10-3
CAISRGNQPQHF
TGTGCCATCAGCCGGGGCAATCAGCCCCAGCATTTT
>.|TRBJ1-4|.|TRBV5-1
CASSLAREGEKLFF
TGCGCCAGCAGCTTGGCCAGGGAGGGTGAAAAACTGTTTTTT
>.|TRBJ2-1|TRBD2|TRBV11-2
CASSSFGGASYNEQFF
TGTGCCAGCAGCTCCTTCGGGGGGGCCTCCTACAATGAGCAGTTCTTC
>.|TRBJ2-5|.|TRBV13
CASSISTDQETQYF
TGTGCCAGCAGCATATCGACAGATCAAGAGACCCAGTACTTC
>.|TRBJ1-2|TRBD1|TRBV5-1
CASSLDGTAYYGYTF
TGCGCCAGCAGCTTGGACGGGACAGCCTACTATGGCTACACCTTC
>.|TRBJ1-4|TRBD1|TRBV4-3
CASSPGQEKLFF
TGCGCCAGCAGCCCGGGACAGGAAAAACTGTTTTTT
>.|TRBJ2-7|TRBD1|TRBV7-9
CASSSTSQGSYEQYF
TGTGCCAGCAGCTCCACCTCACAGGGGTCCTACGAGCAGTACTTC
>.|TRBJ1-1|.|TRBV29-1
CSVEGEQGQNTEAFF
TGCAGCGTTGAGGGGGAGCAGGGACAGAACACTGAAGCTTTCTTT
>.|TRBJ2-3|.|TRBV7-3
CAGVRVEKADTQYF
TGTGCCGGGGTCAGGGTAGAAAAGGCAGATACGCAGTATTTT
>few|TRBJ2-1|TRBD1|TRBV3-1/TRBV3-2
CASSQQGEIYNEQFF
TGTGCCAGCAGCCAACAGGGGGAAATATACAATGAGCAGTTCTTC
>.|TRBJ2-1|.|TRBV18
CASSPPGGGLHEQFF
TGTGCCAGCTCACCACCGGGGGGAGGCCTCCATGAGCAGTTCTTC
>.|TRBJ2-5|TRBD2|TRBV24-1
CATRPSGGAMGETQYF
TGTGCCACCCGGCCTAGCGGGGGGGCGATGGGAGAGACCCAGTACTTC
>.|TRBJ2-4|TRBD1|TRBV19
CASSIGTGENIQYF
TGTGCCAGTAGTATAGGGACAGGGGAAAACATTCAGTACTTC
>many|TRBJ1-2|TRBD1|TRBV11-2
CASSLEGQNYGYTF
TGTGCCAGCAGCTTAGAGGGACAGAACTATGGCTACACCTTC
>few|TRBJ1-3|.|TRBV5-1
CASSRTDLFSGNTIYF
TGCGCCAGCTCTCGGACAGACCTCTTCTCTGGAAACACCATATATTTT
>.|TRBJ2-3|.|TRBV4-2
CASSQGTGFSGHPVDTQYF
TGTGCCAGCAGCCAGGGCACAGGATTTTCGGGACATCCCGTAGATACGCAGTATTTT
>.|TRBJ1-5|TRBD1|TRBV2
CASGGQGDQPQHF
TGTGCCAGCGGGGGTCAGGGGGATCAGCCCCAGCATTTT
>once|TRBJ2-3|TRBD1|TRBV2
CASKPRTGSFWGTDTQYF
TGTGCCAGCAAACCCCGGACAGGGAGTTTTTGGGGCACAGATACGCAGTATTTT
>.|TRBJ2-2|TRBD2|TRBV7-2
CASRLAGANTGELFF
TGTGCCAGCAGATTAGCGGGGGCCAACACCGGGGAGCTGTTTTTT
>.|TRBJ2-5|.|TRBV6-5
CASSFLETQYF
TGTGCCAGCAGTTTCCTTGAGACCCAGTACTTC
>few|TRBJ1-1|.|TRBV5-6
CASSLRDTNEAFF
TGTGCCAGCAGCTTACGGGACACTAATGAAGCTTTCTTT
>.|TRBJ2-1|TRBD2|TRBV9
CATRTSGVPSYNEQFF
TGTGCCACACGGACTAGCGGGGTCCCATCCTACAATGAGCAGTTCTTC
>.|TRBJ2-6|.|TRBV5-5
CASSFPTGANVLTF
TGTGCCAGCAGCTTCCCTACCGGGGCCAACGTCCTGACTTTC
>.|TRBJ2-7|TRBD2|TRBV27
CASSLWAGERYEQYF
TGTGCCAGCAGCCTTTGGGCGGGGGAGCGGTACGAGCAGTACTTC
>.|TRBJ1-1|.|TRBV6-5
CASRQQGNTEAFF
TGTGCCAGCAGACAGCAGGGGAACACTGAAGCTTTCTTT
>.|TRBJ2-5|.|TRBV14
CASSQDGLRWGRRETQYF
TGTGCCAGCAGCCAAGATGGATTGCGATGGGGGCGGAGAGAGACCCAGTACTTC
>.|TRBJ1-5|.|TRBV2
CASSETGQEQPQHF
TGTGCCAGCAGTGAAACAGGGCAGGAGCAGCCCCAGCATTTT
>.|TRBJ2-5|TRBD1|TRBV19
CASSIRQGSQETQYF
TGTGCCAGTAGTATCAGACAGGGGTCCCAAGAGACCCAGTACTTC
>.|TRBJ2-7|TRBD1|TRBV2
CASSVRDRVDEQYF
TGTGCCAGCAGTGTAAGGGACAGGGTGGACGAGCAGTACTTC
>once|TRBJ1-3|.|TRBV11-2
CASSLLGLSGNTIYF
TGTGCCAGCAGCTTGCTGGGCCTCTCTGGAAACACCATATATTTT
>.|TRBJ2-7|.|TRBV11-2
CASSFGQGNEQYF
TGTGCCAGCAGCTTCGGGCAGGGCAACGAGCAGTACTTC
>.|TRBJ1-3|TRBD1|TRBV6-2/TRBV6-3
CASSGHGTAAGNTIYF
TGTGCCAGCAGTGGACACGGGACAGCCGCTGGAAACACCATATATTTT
>.|TRBJ1-4|.|TRBV6-5
CASRGAGSEKLFF
TGTGCCAGCAGGGGCGCCGGGAGTGAAAAACTGTTTTTT
>once|TRBJ2-5|TRBD2|TRBV18
CASSRGGLYQETQYF
TGTGCCAGCTCGCGCGGGGGTTTGTACCAAGAGACCCAGTACTTC
>.|TRBJ2-3|TRBD1|TRBV6-5
CASSYSGTGASDTQYF
TGTGCCAGCAGTTACTCGGGGACAGGGGCCTCAGATACGCAGTATTTT
>.|TRBJ1-1|TRBD1|TRBV10-3
CAISGQGGTEAFF
TGTGCCATCTCGGGACAGGGTGGGACTGAAGCTTTCTTT
>.|TRBJ1-1|.|TRBV28
CASSFRPGQFNTEAFF
TGTGCCAGCAGTTTTAGACCCGGACAGTTCAACACTGAAGCTTTCTTT